The 15 T cell receptor beta chains presented below share a single source sample, sequenced in a study of blood T cell repertoires in COVID-19. Clones were read by immunoSEQ multiplex PCR, and TCRdb kept only the in-frame ones, dropping some. Found here are about 87,000 clones, 80% to 90% of them singletons; the top ten hold about 18%. The sample consisted of peripheral blood. All receptors derive from a woman in her sixties with acute or convalescent COVID-19.

V is TRBV5-1 and J is TRBJ2-5, with 7 bases matching TRBD2. J lost 1 base, V lost 7 bases, and 7 bases had no gene match. The CDR3 has 14 residues. The germline CDR1 and CDR2 sequences are SGHRS and YFSETQ. The CDR3 here is CASQRGETQETQYF. The CDR3 DNA follows: TGCGCCAGCCAGCGGGGTGAAACCCAAGAGACCCAGTACTTC.

This clone was detected only once. This rearrangement joins TRBV21-1 to TRBJ1-2; the table's D call, TRBD1, was not checked against the DNA. TRBV21-1 is reported as a pseudogene. The CDR3 is 18 residues long. CDR3 in amino acids: CASSSDRARTKCSYGYTF. CDR3 DNA sequence: TGTGCCAGCAGCAGTGACAGGGCCCGGACTAAGTGTAGCTATGGCTACACCTTC.

V and J are TRBV6-2 or TRBV6-3 and TRBJ1-1; weak D call: TRBD1 (5 bases). The CDR3 consists of 14 residues. Deletions cut 5 bases from V and 2 bases from J, with 12 bases between. Germline-derived CDR1 and CDR2 are MNHEY and SVGEGT. The CDR3 DNA reads TGTGCCAGCAGTACGGGGACTTACAACACTGAAGCTTTCTTT. Its translation: CASSTGTYNTEAFF.

The V call is TRBV6-5, the J call TRBJ1-6; a weak D match, TRBD1 (5 bases). Germline V gene lookup returns CDR1 MNHEY and CDR2 SVGAGI. The V and J ends lost 6 bases and 9 bases respectively, with 12 bases between them. This CDR3 region has 13 residues. CDR3 sequence (DNA): TGTGCCAGCAGAAAGACAGTTGGTTCACCCCTCCACTTT. Translating it yields CASRKTVGSPLHF.

The rearrangement uses TRBV6-4 and TRBJ1-2; D not certain. The V gene's germline CDR1 is MRHNA and CDR2 SNTAGT. V gave up 6 bases and J gave up 4 bases, with 15 bases separating them. CDR3 length: 14 amino acids. The CDR3 is CASREWVQTYGYTF. The CDR3 coding sequence is TGTGCCAGCAGAGAATGGGTACAGACCTATGGCTACACCTTC.

The V gene is TRBV9, the J gene TRBJ1-2, with D tentatively TRBD1 (5 bases). The CDR3 is made up of 16 amino acids. The V end was cut by 0 bases, the J end by 8 bases, with 20 bases between. Per germline, CDR1 SGDLS and CDR2 YYNGEE. The DNA of the CDR3 is TGTGCCAGCAGCGTAGCACGGGGAGGGACTCCCGGAGGCTACACCTTC. Its protein product is CASSVARGGTPGGYTF. Looking up the rest from reference TRBV9 and TRBJ1-2 gives the full variable domain: DSGVTQTPKHLITATGQRVTLRCSPRSGDLSVYWYQQSLDQGLQFLIQYYNGEERAKGNILERFSAQQFPDLHSELNLSSLELGDSALYFCASSVARGGTPGGYTFGSGTRLTVV.

This clone has more than one count but fewer than ten. The chain links TRBV20-1 to TRBJ1-6; no definite D call. Trimming pared 3 bases from V and 0 bases from J, leaving 6 bases between. Germline V gene lookup returns CDR1 DFQATT and CDR2 SNEGSKA (reference sequence). The CDR3 consists of 14 residues. In nucleotides, the CDR3 is TGCAGTGCTAGTTCCGGCTCCTATAATTCACCCCTCCACTTT. This gives the protein CSASSGSYNSPLHF.

V and J are TRBV4-3 and TRBJ1-3; D call uncertain. This CDR3 comprises 14 residues. V lost 4 bases and J 2 bases, leaving 9 bases between the germline ends. Germline CDR1 and CDR2: LGHNA and YSLEER. The CDR3 region is CASSLLSAGNTIYF. CDR3 bases: TGCGCCAGCAGCCTTTTATCTGCTGGAAACACCATATATTTT.

The chain has TRBV5-1 and TRBJ1-2; D perhaps matches TRBD1 (6 bases). Germline V gene sequence: CDR1 SGHRS, CDR2 YFSETQ. Trimming left V 4 bases short and J 2 bases short, with 15 bases between. The CDR3 totals 15 residues. CDR3 nucleotides: TGCGCCAGCAGCCTATGGTCCCAGGGGAACTATGGCTACACCTTC. It codes for CASSLWSQGNYGYTF.

This clone was seen just once. The chain joins TRBV24-1 to TRBJ2-2; TRBD1 matches at 7 bases. Germline V lookup: CDR1 KGHDR, CDR2 SFDVKD. V was pared by 3 bases and J by 7 bases, with 7 bases of the junction left unmatched. The CDR3 runs to 15 residues. CDR3 in amino acids: CATSDGQGDGGELFF. The CDR3 coding sequence is TGTGCCACCAGTGATGGGCAGGGGGATGGCGGGGAGCTGTTTTTT.

There are a few counts of this clone. CDR3 DNA sequence: TGTGCTAGTGGTGCCGGGACAGACTATGGCTACACCTTC. Translating gives CASGAGTDYGYTF. The rearrangement uses TRBV12-5 and TRBJ1-2; 7 bases line up with TRBD1. The germline V gene encodes CDR1 LGHNT and CDR2 FRNRAP. J gave up 3 bases and V 5 bases, and 3 bases lay outside the gene matches. The CDR3 runs 13 residues. Combining the CDR3 with reference TRBV12-5 and TRBJ1-2 gives the whole variable domain DARVTQTPRHKVTEMGQEVTMRCQPILGHNTVFWYRQTMMQGLELLAYFRNRAPLDDSGMPKDRFSAEMPDATLATLKIQPSEPRDSAVYFCASGAGTDYGYTFGSGTRLTVV.

As DNA, the CDR3 is TGTGCCAGAAGCTACTCTGGGACAGAACATGGCTACACCTTC. Amino acids: CARSYSGTEHGYTF. V is TRBV5-3 and J is TRBJ1-2, with 7 bases lining up with TRBD1. TRBV5-3 is recorded as an ORF, its role being uncertain. The V and J ends lost 3 bases and 6 bases, in that order; junction bases with no gene match: 8. The CDR3 consists of 14 residues.

The chain combines TRBV6-4 with TRBJ2-2; a possible D gene is TRBD2 (5 bases). Germline values: CDR1 MRHNA, CDR2 SNTAGT. CDR3 size: 12 residues. V was shortened by 5 bases and J by 5 bases, with 6 bases between the two germline ends. In nucleotides, the CDR3 is TGTGCCAGCAGTACTAGGACCGGGGAGCTGTTTTTT. It is translated as CASSTRTGELFF.

The V call is TRBV3-1 (or the pseudogene TRBV3-2), the J call TRBJ1-2; D gene unclear. The CDR3 is made up of 14 amino acids. The germline V gene encodes CDR1 LGHDT and CDR2 YNNKEL (reference sequence). V lost 0 bases to trimming and J lost 8 bases, with 13 bases between them. The CDR3 region is CASSQDSGVGGYTF. CDR3 coding DNA: TGTGCCAGCAGCCAAGATAGCGGGGTGGGCGGCTACACCTTC.

The chain combines TRBV5-1 with TRBJ1-1, with D maybe TRBD1 (5 bases). CDR3 length: 13 amino acids. CDR1 is SGHRS and CDR2 is YFSETQ in the germline V gene. Between the trimmed V and J ends, which lost 7 bases and 0 bases, there was a span of 10 bases. The CDR3 region is CASQGGVNTEAFF. Here the CDR3 DNA reads TGCGCCAGCCAGGGAGGGGTGAACACTGAAGCTTTCTTT.